One sample yielded the 15 T cell receptor beta chains listed below, sequenced in a study of HIV-infected patients and healthy controls. Antiretroviral therapy had run roughly three months, about 14 weeks, before follow-up blood collection. All unsorted peripheral T cells were captured because whole blood was used without fractionation. Alpha and beta constant-region primers primed reverse transcription of approximately 460 ng RNA. Using multiplexing indices, alpha and beta chain libraries were generated apart by chain-specific third strand synthesis. TCRdb redid the calling of the 5' RACE reads with MiXCR, one entry per CDR3 protein. The sample lists about 8,000 distinct CDR3 sequences; around 6.7% were seen once. Sequencing was performed on blood, taken during antiretroviral therapy. All receptors come from an adult with HIV infection.

By share, this clonotype counts as medium-sized. A library prepared for alpha chains yielded this beta chain as an off-target read; its size is of little meaning. The rearrangement uses TRBV6-2 or TRBV6-3 and TRBJ2-2, with D unclear. V dropped 7 bases and J dropped 6 bases, with 6 bases sitting between them. From germline, CDR1 is MNHEY and CDR2 SVGEGT. The CDR3 runs to 11 residues. Here the CDR3 reads CASNWAGELFF. CDR3 DNA: TGTGCCAGCAACTGGGCCGGGGAGCTGTTTTTT.

This clonotype has a count of ten or more. A library made for alpha chains picked up this beta chain off target, so its size means little. The V call is TRBV10-3, the J call TRBJ2-3; D perhaps matches TRBD2 (5 bases). This CDR3 comprises 13 residues. Germline lookup yields CDR1 ENHRY and CDR2 SYGVKD. The V and J ends lost 0 bases and 10 bases respectively, with 11 bases between them. The CDR3 DNA reads TGTGCCATCAGTGAGTCACCACTAGTCCCGCAGTATTTT. It codes for CAISESPLVPQYF.

There are many counts of this clonotype. With the library built for alpha chains, this beta chain is off target and its frequency is not meaningful. J is TRBJ2-3 and V is TRBV11-3; TRBD1 aligns across 12 bases. CDR1 and CDR2 from the germline V gene are SGHNT and YENEEA. The CDR3 loop spans 15 amino acids. J was trimmed by 5 bases and V by 5 bases; bases with no gene match: 5. The CDR3 DNA reads as TGTGCCAGCAGCCCCGGGACAGGGGGCCAAGATACGCAGTATTTT. Residues: CASSPGTGGQDTQYF.

This clonotype was detected ten times or more. This beta chain is off target for a library built for alpha chains, so its abundance means little. The rearrangement joins TRBV28 to TRBJ2-3; D possibly corresponds to TRBD2 (6 bases). CDR1 is MDHEN, CDR2 SYDVKM, per germline. V was trimmed by 2 bases and J by 5 bases, leaving 14 bases between them. The CDR3 covers 15 residues. In DNA, the CDR3 is TGTGCCAGCAGTTTAAGTGGAGGGTTTAAAGATACGCAGTATTTT. Translation: CASSLSGGFKDTQYF. The complete variable domain, with remaining parts taken from reference TRBV28 and TRBJ2-3, reads DVKVTQSSRYLVKRTGEKVFLECVQDMDHENMFWYRQDPGLGLRLIYFSYDVKMKEKGDIPEGYSVSREKKERFSLILESASTNQTSMYLCASSLSGGFKDTQYFGPGTRLTVL.

By frequency in the sample, this clonotype is medium-sized. The library was designed around alpha chains, so this beta chain is a stray read whose abundance carries little weight. The V call is TRBV20-1, the J call TRBJ2-5; D perhaps matches TRBD2 (6 bases). The germline gives CDR1 DFQATT, CDR2 SNEGSKA (reference sequence). CDR3 length: 13 amino acids. Between the trimmed V and J ends, which lost 6 bases and 2 bases, there was a span of 13 bases. CDR3 loop: CSAAGTSQETQYF. The CDR3 coding sequence is TGCAGTGCCGCGGGGACGTCTCAAGAGACCCAGTACTTC.

This clonotype was detected ten times or more. With the library built for alpha chains, this beta chain is off target and its frequency is not meaningful. The chain recombines TRBV6-5 with TRBJ2-7; 11 nucleotides agree with TRBD2. V lost 6 bases and J lost 6; bases outside the gene matches: 10. CDR3 length: 15 amino acids. Germline assignment: CDR1 MNHEY and CDR2 SVGAGI. The CDR3 DNA sequence: TGTGCCAGCAGCCCTGAGGGAGGACTAGCGGGCGAGCAGTACTTC. Translation: CASSPEGGLAGEQYF.

In this sample, this clonotype turned up many times. This beta chain slipped into a library made for alpha chains as a stray read, so its size is not meaningful. V and J are TRBV5-6 and TRBJ2-3; 12 bases map to TRBD2. Germline loops: CDR1 SGHDT, CDR2 YYEEEE. The V gene end was trimmed by 4 bases and the J gene end by 4 bases; junction bases not matched to a gene: 4. This CDR3 contains 15 residues. CDR3 in DNA: TGTGCCAGCAGCCGCCGACTAGCGGGGGCAGATACGCAGTATTTT. Its protein is CASSRRLAGADTQYF.

This clonotype was counted at least ten times. This beta chain is a stray read from a library made for alpha chains; its abundance is not meaningful. The V gene is TRBV11-3, the J gene TRBJ2-1; 9 nucleotides align to TRBD1. The CDR3 totals 15 residues. V was clipped by 5 bases and J by 8 bases; unmatched bases: 10. The germline CDR1 and CDR2 sequences are SGHNT and YENEEA. CDR3 in DNA: TGTGCCAGCAGCCACCGGGACAGGGAAGAATATGAGCAGTTCTTC. This gives the protein CASSHRDREEYEQFF.

This clonotype was recorded many times. This beta chain represents an off-target read in a library built for alpha chains; its size is of limited meaning. The rearrangement uses TRBV28 and TRBJ2-6; 11 positions agree with TRBD2. V lost 3 bases to trimming and J lost 1 base; unmatched junction nucleotides: 2. The CDR3 is 17 amino acids. Looked up from germline, CDR1 is MDHEN and CDR2 is SYDVKM. CDR3 nucleotide sequence: TGTGCCAGCAGTTTGGCTAGCGGGGGGTCTGGGGCCAACGTCCTGACTTTC. The encoded protein is CASSLASGGSGANVLTF. Full variable domain (remainder filled in from reference TRBV28 and TRBJ2-6): DVKVTQSSRYLVKRTGEKVFLECVQDMDHENMFWYRQDPGLGLRLIYFSYDVKMKEKGDIPEGYSVSREKKERFSLILESASTNQTSMYLCASSLASGGSGANVLTFGAGSRLTVL.

This clonotype occurred many times. A library prepared for alpha chains yielded this beta chain as an off-target read; its size is of little meaning. The rearrangement uses TRBV18 and TRBJ2-1; D may be TRBD1 or TRBD2 (5 bases each). V lost 4 bases to trimming and J lost 5 bases, with 9 bases between them. Germline V CDR1 and CDR2: KGHSH, LQKENI. The CDR3 totals 13 residues. CDR3 residues: CASSRDRDNEQFF. In DNA, the CDR3 is TGTGCCAGCTCACGGGACCGTGACAATGAGCAGTTCTTC.

As to this clonotype: Little can be read into the size of this beta chain, an off-target read in a library designed for alpha chains. The chain joins TRBV7-9 to TRBJ2-7; TRBD2 agrees at 11 bases. Looked up from germline, CDR1 is SEHNR and CDR2 is FQNEAQ (reference sequence). CDR3 length: 15 residues. The trim removed 2 bases at V and 5 bases at J, leaving 5 bases unmatched. The CDR3 nucleotides read TGTGCCAGCAGCTTATCACTAGCGGGAGCCCACGAGCAGTACTTC. Its protein is CASSLSLAGAHEQYF.

The table lists this clonotype with many counts. The library was prepared for alpha chains; this beta chain is a stray read, so its frequency means little. The chain's CDR3 is CASTPDLGDNQPQHF. CDR3 nucleotides: TGTGCCAGCACCCCGGACCTAGGAGACAATCAGCCCCAGCATTTT. The chain has TRBV12-3 or TRBV12-4 and TRBJ1-5; D is unresolved. V was pared by 7 bases and J by 3 bases, with 16 bases between. CDR3 length: 15 amino acids.

This clonotype counts as medium-sized. Within a library made for alpha chains, this beta chain is off target, and its count is uninformative. This chain joins TRBV6-5 and TRBJ2-7; D ambiguous. Trimming shortened V by 7 bases and J by 3 bases, and 10 bases separated the two germline ends. The CDR3 is 12 amino acids. CDR1 MNHEY and CDR2 SVGAGI come from the germline V gene. For the CDR3, the DNA is TGTGCCAGCAAGGGTTTGGGCTACGAGCAGTACTTC. Protein: CASKGLGYEQYF.

Many counts were recorded for this clonotype. This beta chain was picked up by a library intended for alpha chains and is off target, so its count carries little meaning. V is TRBV20-1 and J is TRBJ2-1, with TRBD2 matching 7 bases. The CDR3 sequence is 14 residues long. Germline lookup yields CDR1 DFQATT and CDR2 SNEGSKA (reference sequence). Trimming at V came to 1 base and at J to 6 bases, leaving 6 bases not matched to a gene. CDR3 sequence reads: CSARVSGPFNEQFF. CDR3 sequence (DNA): TGCAGTGCTAGAGTTAGCGGGCCTTTCAATGAGCAGTTCTTC.

This clonotype is labeled medium-sized. Because this beta chain is a stray read in a library intended to capture alpha chains, its abundance should not be given much weight. The chain joins TRBV29-1 to TRBJ1-1; 9 nucleotides match TRBD1. With 4 bases clipped from V and 11 bases from J, the junction kept 2 bases outside the gene matches. Germline lookup yields CDR1 SQVTM and CDR2 ANQGSEA. There are 10 residues in the CDR3. The CDR3 loop reads CSVGDREAFF. CDR3 sequence (DNA): TGCAGCGTTGGGGACAGGGAGGCTTTCTTT.